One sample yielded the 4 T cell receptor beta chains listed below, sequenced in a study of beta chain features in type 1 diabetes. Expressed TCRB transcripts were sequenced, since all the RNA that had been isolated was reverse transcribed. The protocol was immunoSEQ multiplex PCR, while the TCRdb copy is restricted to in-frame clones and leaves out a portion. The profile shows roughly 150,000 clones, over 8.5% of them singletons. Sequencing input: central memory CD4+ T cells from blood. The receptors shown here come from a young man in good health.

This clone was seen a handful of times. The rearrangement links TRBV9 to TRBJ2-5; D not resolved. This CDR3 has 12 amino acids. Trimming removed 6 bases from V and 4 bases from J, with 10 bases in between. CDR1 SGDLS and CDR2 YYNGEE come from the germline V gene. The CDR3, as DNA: TGTGCCAGCAACGTCGATGGAGAGACCCAGTACTTC. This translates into CASNVDGETQYF. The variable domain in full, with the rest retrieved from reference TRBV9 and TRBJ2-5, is DSGVTQTPKHLITATGQRVTLRCSPRSGDLSVYWYQQSLDQGLQFLIQYYNGEERAKGNILERFSAQQFPDLHSELNLSSLELGDSALYFCASNVDGETQYFGPGTRLLVL.

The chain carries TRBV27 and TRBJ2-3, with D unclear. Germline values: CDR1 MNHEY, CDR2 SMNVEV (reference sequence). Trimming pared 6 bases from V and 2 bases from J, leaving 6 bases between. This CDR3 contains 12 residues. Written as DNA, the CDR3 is TGTGCCAGCAGGCGTCACACAGATACGCAGTATTTT. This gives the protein CASRRHTDTQYF.

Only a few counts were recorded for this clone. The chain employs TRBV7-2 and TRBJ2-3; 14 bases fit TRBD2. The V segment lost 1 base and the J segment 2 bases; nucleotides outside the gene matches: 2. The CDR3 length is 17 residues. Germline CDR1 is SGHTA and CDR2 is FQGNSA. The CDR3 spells CASSLGTSGGTTDTQYF. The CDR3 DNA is TGTGCCAGCAGCTTAGGGACTAGCGGGGGGACCACAGATACGCAGTATTTT.

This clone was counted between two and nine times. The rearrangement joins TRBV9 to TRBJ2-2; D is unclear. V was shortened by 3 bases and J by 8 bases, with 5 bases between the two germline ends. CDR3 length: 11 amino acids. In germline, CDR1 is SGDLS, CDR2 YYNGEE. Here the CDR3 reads CASSALGELFF. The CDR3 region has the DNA TGTGCCAGCAGCGCGCTTGGGGAGCTGTTTTTT.